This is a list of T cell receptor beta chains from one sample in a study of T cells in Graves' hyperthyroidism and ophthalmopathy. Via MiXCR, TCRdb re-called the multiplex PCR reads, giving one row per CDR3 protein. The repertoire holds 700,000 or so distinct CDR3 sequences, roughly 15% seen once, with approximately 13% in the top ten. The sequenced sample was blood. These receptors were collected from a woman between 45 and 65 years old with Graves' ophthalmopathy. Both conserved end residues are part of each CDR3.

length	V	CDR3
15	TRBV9	CASSSYLSPTGELFF
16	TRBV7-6	CASSGRTSGSYNEQFF
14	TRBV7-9	CASRPRGINTEAFF
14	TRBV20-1	CSAKEWGSYNEQFF
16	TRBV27	CASRDIAGGTYNEQFF
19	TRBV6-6	CASSYSTLGTSGREETQYF
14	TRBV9	CASNPPDVSHGYTF
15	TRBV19	CASSILPIGDQPQHF
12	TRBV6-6	CASSYRSYGYTF
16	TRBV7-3	CASSLKGTNMNTEAFF
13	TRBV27	CASSLLVNQPQHF
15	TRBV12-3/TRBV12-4	CASSLARDRGEKLFF
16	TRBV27	CASSTGLAGGSYEQYF
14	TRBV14	CASSQERSYNEQFF
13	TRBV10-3	CAISVQGHTEAFF
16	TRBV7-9	CASSFRTGTFNYGYTF
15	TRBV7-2	CASSLAASETYEQYF
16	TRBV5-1	CASSSGDTHMNTEAFF
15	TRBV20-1	CSTNGAGGGPDTQYF
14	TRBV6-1	CASRLRQGAGGYTF
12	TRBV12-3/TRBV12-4	CASSFPNYEQYF
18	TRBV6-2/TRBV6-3	CASSGGTSGREAKNIQYF
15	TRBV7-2	CASSLNTGDIETQYF
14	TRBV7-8	CASSRSRRVETQYF
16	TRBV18	CASSPLAGGSYETQYF
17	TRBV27	CASTHLPGRGKPEGYTF
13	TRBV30	CARRAAAGGEQYF
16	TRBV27	CASSLFGIPTNEKLFF
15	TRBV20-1	CSASRAGRNTGELFF
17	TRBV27	CASRGLAGGSHTGELFF
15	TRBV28	CASSLQAAGNNEQFF
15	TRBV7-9	CASSLVGATNEKLFF